One T cell receptor beta chain is described in this entry. Its antigen is as yet unknown. This entry belongs to a study of cytomegalovirus exposure and HLA in healthy donors. Study-level findings and limits: With high specificity and sensitivity, the classifier reportedly diagnosed cytomegalovirus status.

The CDR3 has 15 residues. Germline lookup yields CDR1 SGHAT and CDR2 FQDESV (reference sequence). The J segment lost 2 bases and the V segment lost 5 bases, leaving 8 bases of the junction unmatched. Use of 60 Vbeta and 13 Jbeta primers characterized the PCR. Sequencing used immunoSEQ multiplex PCR; TCRdb keeps in-frame clones, though not all of them. Among 100,000 or so clones listed, 55% to 65% were seen once. This receptor was identified in a man younger than 45 in good health and CMV-seropositive. The genes are TRBV11-1 and TRBJ2-7; 8 nucleotides match TRBD1. Sequences were obtained from PBMCs. The CDR3 nucleotides are TGTGCCAGCAGCGCGAACAGGGGGACGGCCTACGAGCAGTACTTC. Its protein is CASSANRGTAYEQYF.